These T cell receptor beta chains were read from a single sample in a study of CD8 T cells in ankylosing spondylitis. TCRdb ran MiXCR on the 5' RACE reads and lists one entry per CDR3 protein. The data hold about 500,000 distinct CDR3 sequences, with 9.5% to 15% observed a single time. Sample: blood, either unsorted or a sorted T cell fraction (not recorded which). The receptors come from a male donor with ankylosing spondylitis. CDR3s include the opening cysteine and the closing phenylalanine or tryptophan. The order of the fields is D gene, CDR3 length, clone size, V gene, J gene, CDR3 DNA, CDR3 protein. D genes are given only for firm matches. Some rows mark clone size as missing; the rest say once, few, many or name a class of expanded clone.

D: TRBD2
length: 14
size: many
V: TRBV5-1
J: TRBJ2-1
DNA: TGCGCCAGCAGCTCGACGGGAGGCTACAATGAGCAGTTCTTC
CDR3: CASSSTGGYNEQFF

D: NA
length: 13
size: few
V: TRBV6-2/TRBV6-3
J: TRBJ2-2
DNA: TGTGCCAGCAGTTACTCGAACACCGGGGAGCTGTTTTTT
CDR3: CASSYSNTGELFF

D: NA
length: 15
size: NA
V: TRBV11-2
J: TRBJ2-1
DNA: TGTGCCGGCAGCTTAGGTGGAATCTCCTACAATGAGCAGTTCTTC
CDR3: CAGSLGGISYNEQFF

D: NA
length: 11
size: many
V: TRBV14
J: TRBJ1-4
DNA: TGTGCCAGCAGCCAGGGAGGAAAACTGTTTTTT
CDR3: CASSQGGKLFF

D: TRBD2
length: 14
size: NA
V: TRBV12-3/TRBV12-4
J: TRBJ2-3
DNA: TGTGCCAGCACTATGGGACTAGCGGCAGATACGCAGTATTTT
CDR3: CASTMGLAADTQYF

D: TRBD1
length: 13
size: NA
V: TRBV20-1
J: TRBJ1-1
DNA: TGCAGTGCTAAATACAGGGGAAACACTGAAGCTTTCTTT
CDR3: CSAKYRGNTEAFF

D: NA
length: 16
size: many
V: TRBV7-2
J: TRBJ2-3
DNA: TGTGCCAGCAGCTTCCTAGGGGCGGCTGAAGCAGATACGCAGTATTTT
CDR3: CASSFLGAAEADTQYF

D: NA
length: 13
size: many
V: TRBV4-1
J: TRBJ1-5
DNA: TGCGCCAGCAGCCAATTTGGGGGGCAGCCCCAGCATTTT
CDR3: CASSQFGGQPQHF

D: TRBD1
length: 15
size: few
V: TRBV2
J: TRBJ2-5
DNA: TGTGCCAGCAGTACCTTTCAGGGGGTCGTAGAGACCCAGTACTTC
CDR3: CASSTFQGVVETQYF

D: NA
length: 18
size: NA
V: TRBV29-1
J: TRBJ2-5
DNA: TGCAGCGTTGAAGATATGCCCCCGCAGGCAGGGTCGGGGGAGACCCAGTACTTC
CDR3: CSVEDMPPQAGSGETQYF

D: NA
length: 13
size: many
V: TRBV5-1
J: TRBJ1-5
DNA: TGCGCCAGCAGCTTGGGCCCCTTTCAGCCCCAGCATTTT
CDR3: CASSLGPFQPQHF

D: NA
length: 16
size: few
V: TRBV30
J: TRBJ1-4
DNA: TGTGCCTGGAGTGAACCCCAGACAGGTGTTAATGAAAAACTGTTTTTT
CDR3: CAWSEPQTGVNEKLFF

D: NA
length: 14
size: few
V: TRBV7-2
J: TRBJ1-2
DNA: TGTGCCAGCAGCTCAAGGGCGGGTTCCTATGGCTACACCTTC
CDR3: CASSSRAGSYGYTF

D: NA
length: 12
size: many
V: TRBV29-1
J: TRBJ1-1
DNA: TGCAGCGTTGATGAGTCGGGCACTGAAGCTTTCTTT
CDR3: CSVDESGTEAFF

D: NA
length: 14
size: many
V: TRBV5-1
J: TRBJ1-6
DNA: TGCGCCAGCAGCTCGGGACCGGTGAATTCACCCCTCCACTTT
CDR3: CASSSGPVNSPLHF

D: TRBD1
length: 14
size: many
V: TRBV12-3/TRBV12-4
J: TRBJ1-4
DNA: TGTGCCAGCAGTGCCGGGACAGGCAGTGAAAAACTGTTTTTT
CDR3: CASSAGTGSEKLFF

D: NA
length: 12
size: many
V: TRBV12-3/TRBV12-4
J: TRBJ2-1
DNA: TGTGCCACGGGACTGGCCTACAATGAGCAGTTCTTC
CDR3: CATGLAYNEQFF

D: NA
length: 14
size: many
V: TRBV7-9
J: TRBJ2-1
DNA: TGTGCCAGCAGACAACCTACTAGCCACAATGAGCAGTTCTTC
CDR3: CASRQPTSHNEQFF

D: TRBD1
length: 13
size: many
V: TRBV20-1
J: TRBJ1-3
DNA: TGCAGTGCTGGGACAGGGGATGGAAACACCATATATTTT
CDR3: CSAGTGDGNTIYF

D: TRBD2
length: 15
size: few
V: TRBV20-1
J: TRBJ2-1
DNA: TGCAGTGCTAGCTCTGGGACTAGCGGCTACAATGAGCAGTTCTTC
CDR3: CSASSGTSGYNEQFF